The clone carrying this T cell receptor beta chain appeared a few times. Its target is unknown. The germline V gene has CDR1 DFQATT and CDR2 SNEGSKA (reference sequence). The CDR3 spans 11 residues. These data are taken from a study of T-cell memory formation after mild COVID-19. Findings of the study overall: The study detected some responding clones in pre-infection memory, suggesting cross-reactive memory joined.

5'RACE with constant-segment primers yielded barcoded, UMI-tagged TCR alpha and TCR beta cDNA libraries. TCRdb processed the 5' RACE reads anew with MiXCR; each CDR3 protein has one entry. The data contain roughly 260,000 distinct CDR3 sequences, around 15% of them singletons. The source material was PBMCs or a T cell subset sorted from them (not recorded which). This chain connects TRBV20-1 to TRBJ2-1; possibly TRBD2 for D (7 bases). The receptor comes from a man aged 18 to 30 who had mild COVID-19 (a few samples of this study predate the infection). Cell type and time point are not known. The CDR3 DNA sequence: TGCAGCGTAGGGGGGGTCGATGAGCAGTTCTTC. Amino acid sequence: CSVGGVDEQFF.